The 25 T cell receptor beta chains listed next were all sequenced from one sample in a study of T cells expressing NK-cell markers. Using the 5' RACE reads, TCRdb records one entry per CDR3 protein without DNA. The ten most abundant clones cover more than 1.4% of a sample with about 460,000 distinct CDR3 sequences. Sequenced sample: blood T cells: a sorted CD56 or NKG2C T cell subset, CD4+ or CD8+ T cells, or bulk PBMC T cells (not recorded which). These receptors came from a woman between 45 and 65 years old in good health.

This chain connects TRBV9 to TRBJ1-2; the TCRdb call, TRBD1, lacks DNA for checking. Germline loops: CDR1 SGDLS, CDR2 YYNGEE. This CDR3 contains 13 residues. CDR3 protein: CASSLETDYGYTF.

The CDR3 sequence is CASSRSGPSTDTQYF. This sequence joins TRBV7-3 and TRBJ2-3; without DNA, the TCRdb call of TRBD2 cannot be checked. Germline V gene lookup returns CDR1 SGHTA and CDR2 FQGTGA. This CDR3 has 15 amino acids.

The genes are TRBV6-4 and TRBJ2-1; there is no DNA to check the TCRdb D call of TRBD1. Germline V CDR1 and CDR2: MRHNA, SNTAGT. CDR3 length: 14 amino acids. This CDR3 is CASSPGQEYNEQFF.

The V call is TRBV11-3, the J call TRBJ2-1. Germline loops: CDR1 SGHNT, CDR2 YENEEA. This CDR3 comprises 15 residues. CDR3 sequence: CACKLGDAPYNEQFF. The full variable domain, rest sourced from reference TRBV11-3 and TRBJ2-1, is EAGVVQSPRYKIIEKKQPVAFWCNPISGHNTLYWYLQNLGQGPELLIRYENEEAVDDSQLPKDRFSAERLKGVDSTLKIQPAELGDSAVYLCACKLGDAPYNEQFFGPGTRLTVL.

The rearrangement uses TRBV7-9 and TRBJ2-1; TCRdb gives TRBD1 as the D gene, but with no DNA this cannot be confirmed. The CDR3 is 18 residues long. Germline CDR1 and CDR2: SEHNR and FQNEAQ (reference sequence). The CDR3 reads CASSLALFRDRVRDEQFF.

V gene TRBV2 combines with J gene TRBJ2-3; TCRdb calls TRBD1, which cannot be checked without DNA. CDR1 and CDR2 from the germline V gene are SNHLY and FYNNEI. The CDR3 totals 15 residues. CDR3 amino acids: CASRAWTDSTDTQYF.

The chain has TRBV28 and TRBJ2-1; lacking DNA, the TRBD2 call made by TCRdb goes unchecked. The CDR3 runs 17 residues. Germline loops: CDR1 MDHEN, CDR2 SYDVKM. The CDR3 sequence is CASRGGRGGAGPTEQFF.

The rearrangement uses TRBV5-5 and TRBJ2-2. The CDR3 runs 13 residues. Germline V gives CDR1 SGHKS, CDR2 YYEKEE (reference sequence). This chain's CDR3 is CTSAAENTGELFF.

CDR3 in amino acids: CASSPDGTVNTEAFF. The chain couples TRBV12-3 or TRBV12-4 to TRBJ1-1; TCRdb's D gene call, TRBD1, goes unchecked for lack of DNA. The CDR3 sequence is 15 residues long.

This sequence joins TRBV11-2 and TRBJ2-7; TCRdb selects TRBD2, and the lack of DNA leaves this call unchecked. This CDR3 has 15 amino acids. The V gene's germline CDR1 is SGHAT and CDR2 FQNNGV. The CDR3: CASSRALGGGYEQYF.

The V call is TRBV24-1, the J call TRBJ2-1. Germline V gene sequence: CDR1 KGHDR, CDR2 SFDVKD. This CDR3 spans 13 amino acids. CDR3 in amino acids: CATSETQFNEQFF.

CDR3 in amino acids: CASTVALVYEQYF. This chain links TRBV6-6 with TRBJ2-7; TCRdb's assignment of TRBD2 cannot be checked, as there is no DNA. CDR3 length: 13 residues. Germline V CDR1 and CDR2: MNHNY, SVGAGI (reference sequence).

The CDR3 region is CASSQLASSYEQYF. This chain links TRBV6-2 or TRBV6-3 with TRBJ2-7; no DNA is available, so the TRBD2 call from TCRdb remains unchecked. The CDR3 has 14 residues. Germline V CDR1 and CDR2: MNHEY, SVGEGT.

CDR3 sequence reads: CATSNGQGNTDTQYF. The V gene is TRBV15, the J gene TRBJ2-3; TCRdb reports TRBD1, a call that lacks DNA to check it against. Germline CDR1 LNHNV, CDR2 YYDKDF (reference sequence). The CDR3 is 15 residues long. The complete variable domain, with remaining parts taken from reference TRBV15 and TRBJ2-3, reads DAMVIQNPRYQVTQFGKPVTLSCSQTLNHNVMYWYQQKSSQAPKLLFHYYDKDFNNEADTPDNFQSRRPNTSFCFLDIRSPGLGDTAMYLCATSNGQGNTDTQYFGPGTRLTVL.

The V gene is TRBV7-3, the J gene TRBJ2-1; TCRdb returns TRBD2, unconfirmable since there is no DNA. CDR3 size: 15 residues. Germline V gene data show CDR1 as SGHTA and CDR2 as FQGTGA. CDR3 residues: CASSPASGSNNEQFF.

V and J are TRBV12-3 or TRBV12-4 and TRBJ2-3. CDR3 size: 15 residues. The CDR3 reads CASSFGLSRTDTQYF.

CDR3 amino acids: CSAFSRTSGNTDTQYF. The chain employs TRBV20-1 and TRBJ2-3; absent DNA, TCRdb's TRBD2 call cannot be checked. Germline V gene data show CDR1 as DFQATT and CDR2 as SNEGSKA (reference sequence). There are 16 residues in the CDR3.

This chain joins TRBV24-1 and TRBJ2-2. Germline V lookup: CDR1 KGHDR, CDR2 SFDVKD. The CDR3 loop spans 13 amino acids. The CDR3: CATSVTVTGELFF.

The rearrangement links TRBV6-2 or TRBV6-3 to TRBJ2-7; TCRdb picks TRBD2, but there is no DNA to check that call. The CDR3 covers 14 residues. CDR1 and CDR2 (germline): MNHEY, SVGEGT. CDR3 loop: CASSSLAGGREQYF.

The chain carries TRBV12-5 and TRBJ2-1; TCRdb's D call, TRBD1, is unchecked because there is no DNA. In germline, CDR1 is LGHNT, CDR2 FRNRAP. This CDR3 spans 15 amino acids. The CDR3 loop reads CASGFSAGAPGEQFF.

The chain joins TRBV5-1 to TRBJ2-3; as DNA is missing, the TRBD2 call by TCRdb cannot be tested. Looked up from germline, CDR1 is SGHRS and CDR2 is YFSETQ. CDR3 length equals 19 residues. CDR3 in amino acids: CASSPGLAGGGWSTDTQYF.

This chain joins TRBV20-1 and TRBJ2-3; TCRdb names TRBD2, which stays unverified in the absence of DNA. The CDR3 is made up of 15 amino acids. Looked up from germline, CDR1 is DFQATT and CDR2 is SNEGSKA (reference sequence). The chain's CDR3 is CSARLPSGSTDTQYF.

CDR3 in amino acids: CASSPAFRGPGTGELFF. The J gene is TRBJ2-2, the V gene TRBV12-3 or TRBV12-4; lacking DNA, the TRBD1 call made by TCRdb goes unchecked. The CDR3 is 17 residues long.

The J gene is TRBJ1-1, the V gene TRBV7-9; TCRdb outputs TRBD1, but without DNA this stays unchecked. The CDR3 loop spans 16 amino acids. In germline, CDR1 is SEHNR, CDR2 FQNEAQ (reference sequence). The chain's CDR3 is CASSLQGRASNTEAFF.

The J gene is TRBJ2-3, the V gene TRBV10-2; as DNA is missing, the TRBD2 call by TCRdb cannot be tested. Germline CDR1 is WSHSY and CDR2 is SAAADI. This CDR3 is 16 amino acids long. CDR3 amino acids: CASSFGLASNTDTQYF.